This TCR beta chain was identified during a study of breast tumors, draining lymph nodes, adjacent tissues. Study conclusions and caveats: Tumor and nontumor repertoires were significantly more similar in luminal-like than in basal-like breast cancer. The lymph node origin of tumor T cells was framed as consistent with a hypothesis, not demonstrated.

This clonotype appeared once. Its specificity is not known. This clone may be a read error of a much larger clone one base away. Germline V gene data show CDR1 as SGDLS and CDR2 as YYNGEE. The CDR3 has 14 residues. TCRdb processed the multiplex PCR reads anew with MiXCR; each CDR3 protein has one entry. Of approximately 300,000 distinct CDR3 sequences in the sample, 30% were seen once. Breast cancer patients provided tissue from their axillary draining lymph nodes. The sequenced material came from axillary lymph node tissue. The TCR was taken from a female donor with breast cancer. Some clones in this sample may be carry-over from other donors' samples. J is TRBJ2-5 and V is TRBV9, with D perhaps being TRBD1 or TRBD2 (6 bases each). CDR3 residues: CASSALTGRETQHF. The CDR3 nucleotides read TGTGCCAGCAGCGCCCTGACAGGCCGGGAGACCCAGCACTTC.